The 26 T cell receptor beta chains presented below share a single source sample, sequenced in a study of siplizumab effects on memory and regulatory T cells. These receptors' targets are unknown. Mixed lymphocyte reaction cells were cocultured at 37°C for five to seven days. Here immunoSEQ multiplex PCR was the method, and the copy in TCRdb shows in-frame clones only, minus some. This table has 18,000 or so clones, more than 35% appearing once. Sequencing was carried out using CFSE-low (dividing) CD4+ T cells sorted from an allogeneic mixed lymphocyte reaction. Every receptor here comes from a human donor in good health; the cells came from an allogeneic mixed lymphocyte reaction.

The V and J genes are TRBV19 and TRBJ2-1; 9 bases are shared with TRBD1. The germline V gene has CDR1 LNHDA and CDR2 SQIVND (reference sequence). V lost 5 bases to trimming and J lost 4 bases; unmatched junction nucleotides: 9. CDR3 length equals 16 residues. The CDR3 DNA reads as TGTGCCAGTAGTCCCCGTCGACAGGGGGGATACAATGAGCAGTTCTTC. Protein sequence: CASSPRRQGGYNEQFF. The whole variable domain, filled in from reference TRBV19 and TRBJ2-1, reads DGGITQSPKYLFRKEGQNVTLSCEQNLNHDAMYWYRQDPGQGLRLIYYSQIVNDFQKGDIAEGYSVSREKKESFPLTVTSAQKNPTAFYLCASSPRRQGGYNEQFFGPGTRLTVL.

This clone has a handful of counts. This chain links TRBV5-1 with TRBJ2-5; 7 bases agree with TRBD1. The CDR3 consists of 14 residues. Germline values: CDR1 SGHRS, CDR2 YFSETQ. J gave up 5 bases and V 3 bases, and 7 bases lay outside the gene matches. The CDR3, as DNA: TGCGCCAGCAGCTGGGACAGTGTGGGGGAGACCCAGTACTTC. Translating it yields CASSWDSVGETQYF.

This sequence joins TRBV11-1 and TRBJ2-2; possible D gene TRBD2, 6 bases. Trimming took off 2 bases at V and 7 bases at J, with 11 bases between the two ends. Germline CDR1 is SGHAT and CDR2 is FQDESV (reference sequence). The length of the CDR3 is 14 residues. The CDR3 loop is CASSLTGGSGELFF. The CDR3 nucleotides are TGTGCCAGCAGCTTAACAGGAGGGAGCGGGGAGCTGTTTTTT.

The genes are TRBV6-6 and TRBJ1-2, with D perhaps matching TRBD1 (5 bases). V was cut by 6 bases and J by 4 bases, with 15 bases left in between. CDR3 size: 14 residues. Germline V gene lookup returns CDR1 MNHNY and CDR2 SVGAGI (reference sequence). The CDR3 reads CASSTRQPSYGYTF. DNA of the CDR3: TGTGCCAGCAGCACGCGACAGCCATCCTATGGCTACACCTTC.

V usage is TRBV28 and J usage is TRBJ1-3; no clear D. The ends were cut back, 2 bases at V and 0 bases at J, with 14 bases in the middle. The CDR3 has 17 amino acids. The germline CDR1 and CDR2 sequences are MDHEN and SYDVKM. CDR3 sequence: CASSLVQPVSSGNTIYF. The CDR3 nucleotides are TGTGCCAGCAGTTTAGTTCAGCCCGTGAGCTCTGGAAACACCATATATTTT.

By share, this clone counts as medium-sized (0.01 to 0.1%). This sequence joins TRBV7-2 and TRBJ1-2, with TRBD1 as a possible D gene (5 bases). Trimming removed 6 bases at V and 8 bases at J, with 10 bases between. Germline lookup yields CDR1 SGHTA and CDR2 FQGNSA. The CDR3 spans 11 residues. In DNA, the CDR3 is TGTGCCAGCAGTCAGGGAGAAGGCTACACCTTC. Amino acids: CASSQGEGYTF.

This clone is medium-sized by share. The CDR3 spells CASSELDNTPGNTIYF. CDR3 nucleotides: TGTGCCAGCAGTGAATTAGATAACACACCAGGAAACACCATATATTTT. This chain connects TRBV25-1 to TRBJ1-3; D call uncertain. With 1 base removed from V and 4 bases from J, the gap between germline ends came to 14 bases. Germline loops: CDR1 MGHDK, CDR2 SYGVNS. The CDR3 spans 16 residues.

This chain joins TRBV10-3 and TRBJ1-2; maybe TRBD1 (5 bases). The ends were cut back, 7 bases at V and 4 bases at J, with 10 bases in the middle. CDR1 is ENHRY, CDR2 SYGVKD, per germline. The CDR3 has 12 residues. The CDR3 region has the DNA TGTGCCATCACCGGGACGGCCTATGGCTACACCTTC. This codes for CAITGTAYGYTF.

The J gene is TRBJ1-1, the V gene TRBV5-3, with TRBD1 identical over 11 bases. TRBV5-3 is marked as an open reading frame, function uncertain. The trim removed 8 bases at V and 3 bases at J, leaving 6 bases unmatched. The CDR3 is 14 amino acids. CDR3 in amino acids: CASSLDRGHTEAFF. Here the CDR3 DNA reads TGTGCCAGCAGCCTGGACAGGGGGCACACTGAAGCTTTCTTT.

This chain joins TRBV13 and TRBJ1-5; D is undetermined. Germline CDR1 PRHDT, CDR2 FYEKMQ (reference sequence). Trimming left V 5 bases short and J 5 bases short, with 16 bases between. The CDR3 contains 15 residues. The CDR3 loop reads CASSPMGTVDQPQHF. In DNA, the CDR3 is TGTGCCAGCAGCCCGATGGGCACGGTAGATCAGCCCCAGCATTTT.

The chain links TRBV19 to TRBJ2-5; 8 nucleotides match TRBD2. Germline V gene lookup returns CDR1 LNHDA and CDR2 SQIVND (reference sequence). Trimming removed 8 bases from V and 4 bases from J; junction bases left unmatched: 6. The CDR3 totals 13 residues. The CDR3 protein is CASRRTSSETQYF. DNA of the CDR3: TGTGCCAGTCGTAGGACTAGCTCAGAGACCCAGTACTTC.

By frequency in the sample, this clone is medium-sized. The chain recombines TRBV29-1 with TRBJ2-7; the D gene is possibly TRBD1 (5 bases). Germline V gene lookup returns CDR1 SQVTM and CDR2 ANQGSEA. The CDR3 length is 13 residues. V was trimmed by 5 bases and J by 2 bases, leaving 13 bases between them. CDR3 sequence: CSVKGVPTYEQYF. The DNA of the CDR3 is TGCAGCGTTAAAGGGGTCCCTACCTACGAGCAGTACTTC.

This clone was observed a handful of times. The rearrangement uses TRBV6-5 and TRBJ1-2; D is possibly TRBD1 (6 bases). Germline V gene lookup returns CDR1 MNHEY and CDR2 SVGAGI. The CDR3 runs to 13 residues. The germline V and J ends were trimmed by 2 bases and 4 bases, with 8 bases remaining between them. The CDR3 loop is CASSYGGGYGYTF. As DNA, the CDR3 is TGTGCCAGCAGTTACGGGGGCGGCTATGGCTACACCTTC.

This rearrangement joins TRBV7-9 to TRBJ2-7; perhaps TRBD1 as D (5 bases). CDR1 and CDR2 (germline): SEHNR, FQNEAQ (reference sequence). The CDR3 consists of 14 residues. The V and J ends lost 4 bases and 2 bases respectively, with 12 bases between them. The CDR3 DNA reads TGTGCCAGCAGCTCACCACAGGTCACCTACGAGCAGTACTTC. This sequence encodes CASSSPQVTYEQYF.

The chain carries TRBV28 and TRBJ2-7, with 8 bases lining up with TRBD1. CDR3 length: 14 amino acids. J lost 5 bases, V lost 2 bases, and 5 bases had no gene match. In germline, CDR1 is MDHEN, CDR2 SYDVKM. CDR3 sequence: CASSLGQGGDEQYF. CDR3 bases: TGTGCCAGCAGTTTAGGACAGGGTGGGGACGAGCAGTACTTC. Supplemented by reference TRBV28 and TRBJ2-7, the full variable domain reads DVKVTQSSRYLVKRTGEKVFLECVQDMDHENMFWYRQDPGLGLRLIYFSYDVKMKEKGDIPEGYSVSREKKERFSLILESASTNQTSMYLCASSLGQGGDEQYFGPGTRLTVT.

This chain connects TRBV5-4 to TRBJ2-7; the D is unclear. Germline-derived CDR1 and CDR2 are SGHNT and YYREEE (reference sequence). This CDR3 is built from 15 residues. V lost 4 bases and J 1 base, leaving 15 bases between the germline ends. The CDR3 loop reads CASSPRAVESYEQYF. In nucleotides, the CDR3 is TGTGCCAGCAGCCCCCGGGCAGTGGAATCCTACGAGCAGTACTTC.

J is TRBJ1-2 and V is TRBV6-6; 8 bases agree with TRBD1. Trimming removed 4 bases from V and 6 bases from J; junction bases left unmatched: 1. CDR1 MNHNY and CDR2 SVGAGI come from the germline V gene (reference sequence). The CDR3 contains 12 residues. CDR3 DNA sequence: TGTGCCAGCAGTTCGGACAGGGATGGCTACACCTTC. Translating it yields CASSSDRDGYTF.

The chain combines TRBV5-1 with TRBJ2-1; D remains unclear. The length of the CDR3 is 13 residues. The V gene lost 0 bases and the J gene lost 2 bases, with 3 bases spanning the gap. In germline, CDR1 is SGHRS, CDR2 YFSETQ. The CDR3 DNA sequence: TGCGCCAGCAGCTTGGACCCCTACAATGAGCAGTTCTTC. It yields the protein CASSLDPYNEQFF.

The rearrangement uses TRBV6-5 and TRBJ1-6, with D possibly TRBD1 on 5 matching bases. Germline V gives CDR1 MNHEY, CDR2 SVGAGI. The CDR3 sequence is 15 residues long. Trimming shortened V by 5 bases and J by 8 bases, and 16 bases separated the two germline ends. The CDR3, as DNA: TGTGCCAGCAGTCGATCCAGGGAGGGAGATTCACCCCTCCACTTT. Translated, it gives CASSRSREGDSPLHF.

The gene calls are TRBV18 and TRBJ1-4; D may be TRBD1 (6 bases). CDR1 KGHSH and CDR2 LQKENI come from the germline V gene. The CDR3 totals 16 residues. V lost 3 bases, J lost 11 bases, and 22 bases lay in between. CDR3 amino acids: CASSPGLAGAGEKLFF. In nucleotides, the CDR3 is TGTGCCAGCTCACCGGGGTTGGCAGGGGCAGGAGAGAAACTGTTTTTT.

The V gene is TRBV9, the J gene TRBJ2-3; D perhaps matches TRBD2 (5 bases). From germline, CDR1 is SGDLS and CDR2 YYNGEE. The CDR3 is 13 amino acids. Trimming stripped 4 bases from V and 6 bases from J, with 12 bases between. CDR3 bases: TGTGCCAGCAGCCTGGACTCTGCTGATACGCAGTATTTT. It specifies CASSLDSADTQYF.

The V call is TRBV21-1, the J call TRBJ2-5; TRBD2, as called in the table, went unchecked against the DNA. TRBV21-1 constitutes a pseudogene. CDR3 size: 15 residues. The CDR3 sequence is CASSQRRVSGGTQYF. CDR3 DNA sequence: TGTGCCAGCAGCCAAAGGAGGGTTTCGGGGGGGACCCAGTACTTC.

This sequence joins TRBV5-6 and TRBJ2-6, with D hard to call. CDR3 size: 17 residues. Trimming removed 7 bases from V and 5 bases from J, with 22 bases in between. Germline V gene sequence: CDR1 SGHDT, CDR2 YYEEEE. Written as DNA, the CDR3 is TGTGCCAGCCACGCTTCCAATAGTCACAGTCGGGCCAACGTCCTGACTTTC. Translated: CASHASNSHSRANVLTF.

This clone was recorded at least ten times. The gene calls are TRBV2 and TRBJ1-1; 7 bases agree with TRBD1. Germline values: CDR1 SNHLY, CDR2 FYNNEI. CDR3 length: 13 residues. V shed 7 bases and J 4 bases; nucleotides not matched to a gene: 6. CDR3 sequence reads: CASKDREGTEAFF. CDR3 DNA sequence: TGTGCCAGCAAAGACAGGGAAGGCACTGAAGCTTTCTTT.

The CDR3 nucleotides are TGTGCCAGCAGTTTTTTTGGGTTTGGCTACACCTTC. This encodes CASSFFGFGYTF. The rearrangement uses TRBV28 and TRBJ1-2; D is unclear. The V and J ends lost 3 bases and 7 bases respectively, with 9 bases between them. The germline V gene has CDR1 MDHEN and CDR2 SYDVKM. The CDR3 sequence is 12 residues long.

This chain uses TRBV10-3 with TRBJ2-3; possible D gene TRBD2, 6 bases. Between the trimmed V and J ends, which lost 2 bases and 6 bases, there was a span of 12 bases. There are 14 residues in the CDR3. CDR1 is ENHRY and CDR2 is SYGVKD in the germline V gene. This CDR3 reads CAISEDLARDTQYF. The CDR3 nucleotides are TGTGCCATCAGTGAGGATCTAGCGAGGGATACGCAGTATTTT.